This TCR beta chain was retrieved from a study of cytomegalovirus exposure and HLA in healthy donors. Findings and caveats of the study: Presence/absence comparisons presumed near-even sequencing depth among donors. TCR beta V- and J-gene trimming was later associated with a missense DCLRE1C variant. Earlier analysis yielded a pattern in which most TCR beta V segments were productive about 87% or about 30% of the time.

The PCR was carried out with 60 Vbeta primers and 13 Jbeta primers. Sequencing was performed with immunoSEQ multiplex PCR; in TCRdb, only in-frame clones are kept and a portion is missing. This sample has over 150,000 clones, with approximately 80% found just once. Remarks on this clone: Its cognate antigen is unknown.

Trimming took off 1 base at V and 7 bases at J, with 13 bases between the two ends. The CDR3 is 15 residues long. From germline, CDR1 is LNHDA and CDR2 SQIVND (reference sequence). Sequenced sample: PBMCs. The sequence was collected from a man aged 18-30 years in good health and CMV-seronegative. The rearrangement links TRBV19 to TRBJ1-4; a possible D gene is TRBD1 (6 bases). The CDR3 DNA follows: TGTGCCAGTAGTATAGGAACAGGGATGCGTGAAAAACTGTTTTTT. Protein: CASSIGTGMREKLFF.